These 23 T cell receptor beta chains were all obtained from the same sample, sequenced in a study of T-cell memory formation after mild COVID-19. Each CDR3 protein gets one entry after TCRdb re-called the 5' RACE reads with MiXCR. This table has hundreds of thousands of distinct CDR3 sequences, 20% to 25% appearing once. Sample: PBMCs or a T cell subset sorted from them (not recorded which). The receptors were sampled from a young man who had mild COVID-19 (a few samples of this study predate the infection). Cell type and time point are not known.

V usage is TRBV29-1 and J usage is TRBJ2-5; D call uncertain. In germline, CDR1 is SQVTM, CDR2 ANQGSEA. V shed 1 base and J shed 5 bases, with 11 bases lying between them. This CDR3 contains 13 residues. CDR3 region: CSVEGVEGETQYF. Written as DNA, the CDR3 is TGCAGCGTTGAAGGAGTCGAAGGGGAGACCCAGTACTTC.

The chain joins TRBV20-1 to TRBJ1-1, with TRBD1 identical over 7 bases. J was trimmed by 5 bases and V by 3 bases; bases with no gene match: 9. Per the germline V gene, CDR1 is DFQATT and CDR2 is SNEGSKA (reference sequence). The CDR3 consists of 14 residues. The CDR3: CSASFSGGWTEAFF. The DNA of the CDR3 is TGCAGTGCTAGTTTCTCAGGGGGATGGACTGAAGCTTTCTTT.

This clonotype appeared a few times. The rearrangement joins TRBV28 to TRBJ2-1, with 12 bases lining up with TRBD2. The CDR3 spans 15 residues. After removal of 6 bases from V and 6 bases from J, the junction contained 6 bases not matched to a gene. The germline gives CDR1 MDHEN, CDR2 SYDVKM. The CDR3, as DNA: TGTGCCAGCAGCCTAGCGGGGGGGCGTTTCAATGAGCAGTTCTTC. This codes for CASSLAGGRFNEQFF.

The gene calls are TRBV18 and TRBJ2-3, with D unclear. The V end lost 0 bases, the J end lost 2 bases, and 21 bases lay between the germline ends. Germline V gene sequence: CDR1 KGHSH, CDR2 LQKENI. This CDR3 is 19 amino acids long. CDR3 amino acids: CASSPPIGWPDPYTDTQYF. CDR3 sequence (DNA): TGTGCCAGCTCACCACCAATAGGGTGGCCCGATCCGTACACAGATACGCAGTATTTT.

This sequence joins TRBV7-3 and TRBJ2-2; 11 nucleotides line up with TRBD2. Germline V lookup: CDR1 SGHTA, CDR2 FQGTGA. This CDR3 region has 14 residues. Germline trimming cut 8 bases from V and 6 bases from J; bases unmatched to any gene: 5. DNA of the CDR3: TGTGCCAGCGGCCCTAGCGGGGGGTCCGGGGAGCTGTTTTTT. This translates into CASGPSGGSGELFF.

The chain uses TRBV7-9 and TRBJ1-2; 7 bases align to TRBD1. Germline V gene lookup returns CDR1 SEHNR and CDR2 FQNEAQ (reference sequence). The junction had 11 bases not matched to a gene; V was cut back by 4 bases and J by 3 bases. This CDR3 region has 16 residues. In DNA form, the CDR3 reads TGTGCCAGCAGCTCGCCACCCAGGGGGATCGACTATGGCTACACCTTC. Its protein product is CASSSPPRGIDYGYTF.

V usage is TRBV6-5 and J usage is TRBJ2-3; no reliable D call. V lost 5 bases, J lost 3 bases, and 9 bases lay in between. The CDR3 is made up of 13 amino acids. Per germline, CDR1 MNHEY and CDR2 SVGAGI. CDR3 bases: TGTGCCAGCAGTAACCGGCAGACAGATACGCAGTATTTT. Translated, it gives CASSNRQTDTQYF.

V usage is TRBV7-8 and J usage is TRBJ2-7, with D possibly called TRBD1 or TRBD2 (5 bases each). V was pared by 1 base and J by 3 bases, with 16 bases between. CDR1 is SGHVS, CDR2 FQNEAQ, per germline. The length of the CDR3 is 16 residues. The CDR3 sequence: CASSLESTGLLYEQYF. The CDR3 bases are TGTGCCAGCAGCTTAGAATCGACGGGGCTCCTCTACGAGCAGTACTTC.

This clonotype was counted a few times. The CDR3 here is CASSQGGGPQETQYF. The CDR3, as DNA: TGCGCCAGCAGCCAAGGTGGGGGGCCCCAGGAGACCCAGTACTTC. The chain uses TRBV4-3 and TRBJ2-5; D is tentatively TRBD1 or TRBD2 (6 bases each). V was trimmed by 1 base and J by 5 bases, leaving 14 bases between them. The CDR3 totals 15 residues. Germline V gene data show CDR1 as LGHNA and CDR2 as YSLEER.

The rearrangement links TRBV9 to TRBJ1-2; no reliable D call. The CDR3 is 13 residues long. Trimming cost V 6 bases and J 2 bases, with 11 bases left between them. CDR1 is SGDLS, CDR2 YYNGEE, per germline. The CDR3 DNA follows: TGTGCCAGCAATAATTTCAGAAACTATGGCTACACCTTC. Amino acid sequence: CASNNFRNYGYTF.

A few counts support this clonotype. V usage is TRBV3-1 and J usage is TRBJ2-3; D is possibly TRBD2 (6 bases). The CDR3 is 14 amino acids. The V end was cut by 4 bases, the J end by 4 bases, with 12 bases between. Germline-derived CDR1 and CDR2 are LGHDT and YNNKEL (reference sequence). This chain's CDR3 is CASSRGGVPDTQYF. In DNA form, the CDR3 reads TGTGCCAGCAGCCGCGGCGGGGTCCCAGATACGCAGTATTTT.

This clonotype was observed at least ten times. The V call is TRBV5-1, the J call TRBJ2-5; 10 nucleotides match TRBD1. Germline-derived CDR1 and CDR2 are SGHRS and YFSETQ. Trimming removed 4 bases from V and 4 bases from J; junction bases left unmatched: 10. CDR3 length: 16 amino acids. The CDR3 nucleotides are TGCGCCAGCAGCAACCGGGACAGGGGAGAGGGAGAGACCCAGTACTTC. Amino acid sequence: CASSNRDRGEGETQYF.

V usage is TRBV7-2 and J usage is TRBJ2-5; TRBD2 matches at 15 bases. Germline assignment: CDR1 SGHTA and CDR2 FQGNSA. There are 18 residues in the CDR3. V shed 4 bases and J 7 bases; nucleotides not matched to a gene: 13. CDR3: CASSSAAGTSGGRATQYF. DNA for the CDR3: TGTGCCAGCAGCTCAGCGGCCGGGACTAGCGGGGGGAGGGCGACCCAGTACTTC. The complete variable domain, with remaining parts taken from reference TRBV7-2 and TRBJ2-5, reads GAGVSQSPSNKVTEKGKDVELRCDPISGHTALYWYRQSLGQGLEFLIYFQGNSAPDKSGLPSDRFSAERTGGSVSTLTIQRTQQEDSAVYLCASSSAAGTSGGRATQYFGPGTRLLVL.

This clonotype showed up just a few times. The DNA for the CDR3 is TGCAGCGTGTTGGGATTCGCGAGCACCGGGGAGCTGTTTTTT. It is translated as CSVLGFASTGELFF. The chain couples TRBV29-1 to TRBJ2-2; D remains unclear. The CDR3 loop spans 14 amino acids. Germline V lookup: CDR1 SQVTM, CDR2 ANQGSEA. The ends were cut back, 6 bases at V and 4 bases at J, with 15 bases in the middle.

This clonotype has a handful of counts. The chain is built from TRBV12-3 or TRBV12-4 and TRBJ2-2; TRBD1 is a possible D gene (6 bases). The germline V and J ends were trimmed by 3 bases and 10 bases, with 12 bases remaining between them. This CDR3 comprises 13 residues. CDR3 amino acids: CASSFEPGQELFF. The CDR3 bases are TGTGCCAGCAGTTTCGAACCGGGACAGGAGCTGTTTTTT.

The CDR3 spells CASGGGASSTDTQYF. As DNA, the CDR3 is TGCGCCAGCGGCGGGGGGGCTTCTAGCACAGATACGCAGTATTTT. The chain uses TRBV10-2 and TRBJ2-3; TRBD2 agrees at 9 bases. Germline CDR1 is WSHSY and CDR2 is SAAADI. With V trimmed by 8 bases and J by 0 bases, 6 bases remained unmatched. The CDR3 is made up of 15 amino acids.

This clonotype was counted a single time. V usage is TRBV7-9 and J usage is TRBJ1-1; D is uncertain. The CDR3 has 14 residues. V lost 1 base to trimming and J lost 1 base, with 7 bases between them. CDR1 and CDR2 from the germline V gene are SEHNR and FQNEAQ (reference sequence). CDR3 DNA: TGTGCCAGCAGCTTAGTGACACAGAACACTGAAGCTTTCTTT. Its translation is CASSLVTQNTEAFF.

Only a few counts were recorded for this clonotype. The chain has TRBV4-3 and TRBJ2-7; 10 nucleotides match TRBD1. Germline V gives CDR1 LGHNA, CDR2 YSLEER. This CDR3 has 14 amino acids. Trimming cost V 1 base and J 7 bases; bases outside gene matches: 4. The CDR3 nucleotides are TGCGCCAGCAGCCAAGGCGACAGGGGGCGGGAGCAGTACTTC. It yields the protein CASSQGDRGREQYF.

In this sample, this clonotype turned up a few times. V usage is TRBV5-1 and J usage is TRBJ1-1; D is possibly TRBD1 (5 bases). CDR1 SGHRS and CDR2 YFSETQ come from the germline V gene. Trimming pared 3 bases from V and 11 bases from J, leaving 20 bases between. CDR3 length: 14 amino acids. The CDR3 here is CASSSSSGTEQAFF. CDR3 nucleotide sequence: TGCGCCAGCAGCTCCTCGTCGGGGACCGAGCAGGCTTTCTTT.

The rearrangement uses TRBV5-6 and TRBJ1-3; D might be TRBD1 (5 bases). Deletions cut 5 bases from V and 9 bases from J, with 6 bases between. The CDR3 is made up of 10 amino acids. CDR1 and CDR2 from the germline V gene are SGHDT and YYEEEE. The CDR3 sequence: CASSGGTIYF. CDR3 DNA sequence: TGTGCCAGCAGTGGGGGCACCATATATTTT.

The V gene is TRBV5-1, the J gene TRBJ2-3, with 8 bases lining up with TRBD2. The V gene end was trimmed by 7 bases and the J gene end by 13 bases; junction bases not matched to a gene: 14. CDR1 and CDR2 from the germline V gene are SGHRS and YFSETQ. CDR3 length equals 13 residues. CDR3 in DNA: TGCGCCAGCCTCCGAGGAGAGCGGGGGACCAAGTATTTT. Translated: CASLRGERGTKYF. The complete variable domain, with remaining parts taken from reference TRBV5-1 and TRBJ2-3, reads KAGVTQTPRYLIKTRGQQVTLSCSPISGHRSVSWYQQTPGQGLQFLFEYFSETQRNKGNFPGRFSGRQFSNSRSEMNVSTLELGDSALYLCASLRGERGTKYFGPGTRLTVL.

The genes are TRBV27 and TRBJ1-4; no firm D call. The CDR3 loop spans 14 amino acids. V was clipped by 7 bases and J by 2 bases, with 11 bases between them. Per germline, CDR1 MNHEY and CDR2 SMNVEV (reference sequence). CDR3 nucleotide sequence: TGTGCCAGCACCGGACGGGAGACTAATGAAAAACTGTTTTTT. Amino acids: CASTGRETNEKLFF.

The table lists this clonotype with many counts. The chain joins TRBV5-1 to TRBJ2-5; 9 bases agree with TRBD1. Germline V gene lookup returns CDR1 SGHRS and CDR2 YFSETQ. Trimming removed 4 bases from V and 6 bases from J; junction bases left unmatched: 4. This CDR3 spans 13 amino acids. CDR3 nucleotides: TGCGCCAGCAGCAGGGACAGGGCGAAGACCCAGTACTTC. This sequence encodes CASSRDRAKTQYF.